The sequence of this TCR beta chain was determined in a study of cytomegalovirus exposure and HLA in healthy donors (TCRdb year 2017). Context from the whole study: According to an earlier analysis of a few hundred of the donors, about 179 million T cells yielded 100 million or so unique TCR beta sequences and around 300 Gb of sequence data. Roughly 300 gigabases of sequencing data and roughly 90 million unique TCR sequences were included in an early release covering about 600 HLA-typed donors. Of the roughly 400 genotyped donors, roughly 80% fell in the genetic ancestry cluster associated with self-reported Caucasian donors. The study aimed to test whether cataloging public T cell receptors could reveal signatures of past pathogen exposure. Using immunosequencing, the study profiled T cell repertoires from 500 to 800 subjects and related those repertoires to cytomegalovirus serostatus. Besides the first cohort of roughly 640 subjects, a separate validation cohort made up of roughly 130 different subjects was used. To predict cytomegalovirus infection status, the study brought together high-throughput TCR immunosequencing, statistical association of individual TCRs with disease status, and machine learning. To study patterns of TCR occurrence, a later analysis re-analyzed previously published TCR beta repertoires from 500 to 850 donors and added high-resolution HLA genotyping. Rather than drawing on any new phenotypic data, the later analysis identified candidate immune exposures from TCR beta sequences and the way those sequences occurred across donors. To decide whether each TCR beta V gene segment behaved as functional or pseudogenic, an earlier analysis of some 600 of the donors relied on high-throughput TCR beta sequencing. Donor age, sex, ethnicity and CMV serostatus were collected together with the repertoire data. A later genetic analysis used genome-wide SNP genotypes for about 60% of the roughly 700 donors, treating that subset as a discovery cohort. All discovery cohort repertoires had been generated using a single sequencing platform. Class I and class II HLA loci were covered by the typing at four-digit resolution. Typing coverage differed by locus: A, B, C, DRB1 and DQB1 were typed in roughly 629-630 donors, DQA1 in approximately 520, DPA1 in some 600, and DPB1 in approximately 450. Because of strong linkage in the cohort, roughly 5 DR-DQ haplotypes were treated as single units for association and clustering. Among some 400 genotyped donors of the cohort, an average of approximately 240,000 unique TCR beta nucleotide sequences was sequenced per donor, of which 15% to 20% were non-productive. General findings and caveats noted by the study authors: Compared with equally common non-associated chains, HLA-associated TCR beta chains in a later analysis were more clonally expanded and had lower generation probabilities. According to a later analysis, parvovirus B19, influenza, CMV and Epstein-Barr virus appeared linked to several top co-occurrence clusters. A further reported finding was that TCR beta sequences accurately predicted the HLA-A and HLA-B alleles for most subjects in the first cohort. The 87-base-pair reads could not distinguish some IMGT-functional V segments, including TRBV6-2 and TRBV6-3, so those segments were excluded. Sequencing depth was assumed to be roughly uniform across donors in the presence/absence analyses, though that assumption may not hold. The study gave a list of roughly 150 TCR beta chains associated with cytomegalovirus. An earlier analysis of 587 of the donors showed that most TCR beta V segments appeared in productive rearrangements either about 87% or about 30% of the time, which broadly matched IMGT annotations. Because counts were too low, around 17 rarely observed V segments, including chromosome 9 orphons, were left out of the earlier analysis of about 620 of the donors. Cytomegalovirus status was reported to be diagnosed by the classifier with high specificity and sensitivity in both the original and validation cohorts. For the cohort, immune exposure information was limited to CMV serostatus. Compared with the approximately 600-donor mean, donors in an Asian-associated ancestry cluster had fewer N-insertions in productive TCRs, according to a later genetic analysis. The authors suggested that the approach could potentially be generalized to other disease states and immunological phenotypes. Specific HLA alleles were associated with roughly 16,000 TCR beta sequences at a false discovery rate of 0.05 in a later analysis. Most CMV-associated TCR beta chains appeared to be HLA-restricted in a later analysis, and the HLA associations seemed to be driven largely by CMV exposure. Most TCR sequences were seen in very few donors, while some public TCRs were found in many individuals. Because HLA typing was unavailable for some donors at each locus, only the typed subset was used in association tests. The sequencing pipeline was judged likely to have produced a cluster of highly shared sequence variants as a technical artifact. An association between a missense DCLRE1C variant and V-gene and J-gene trimming of TCR beta chains was found in a later genetic analysis and replicated in an independent cohort. In a later analysis, TCR association rates were found to vary across HLA loci, with the most associated TCRs seen for DRB1 alleles and the fewest for HLA-C alleles. When HLA alleles, especially DR and DQ, strongly co-occurred, attributing TCR associations to individual alleles was difficult. This cohort had only TCR beta chains sequenced, and the lack of alpha or paired-chain data limited which features could be detected. Linkage disequilibrium might explain the correlated functional status among segregating V segments, but an unknown experimental factor could not be ruled out. In vitro tests confirmed that a few of the cytomegalovirus-associated TCR beta chains recognize cytomegalovirus antigens.

The CDR3 contains 15 residues, cysteine and phenylalanine counted. Only CDR3 DNA remains: 45 bases, in frame from the first base. CDR1 is given as SGDLS and CDR2 as YYNGEE, both from the germline V gene. Germline trimming amounts to 0 bases on V and 8 bases on J, with 10 as the count of junction bases outside the gene matches. This clone was recorded once. Its target antigen remains unknown. No clone much larger than this one lies a single base away; base qualities are absent. The cohort comprised 670 or so healthy bone marrow donors. Cohort members were all nominally healthy when sampled, although unrecorded immune exposures were likely present. The donor tested CMV seronegative and was one of the 352 seronegative cohort members. A peripheral blood sample was collected from each donor, and TCR beta sequencing was performed on peripheral blood mononuclear cells. Genomic DNA was extracted from the blood cell samples with the Qiagen DNeasy Blood Extraction Kit.

The library came from the immunoSEQ multiplex PCR assay. For the multiplex PCR, a mixture combining 60 forward primers for TCR Vbeta segments and 13 reverse primers for TCR Jbeta segments was used. Amplification of the CDR3 region of rearranged TCR beta genes was performed with a multiplex PCR assay on genomic DNA. The Illumina HiSeq System was used to sequence the amplified TCR beta libraries as 87-base-pair reads. Under the source paper's analysis protocol: Across the roughly 600 repertoires, a later analysis counted approximately 83 million unique TCR beta chains, around 11 million of which were shared by at least two donors. Raw reads were error-corrected and collapsed into unique sequences with a nearest-neighbor algorithm that merged closely related sequences to remove PCR and sequencing errors. Alignment of CDR3 sequences to IMGT reference sequences was used to assign V, D and J gene segments. For a sequence to be retained, a match of at least six nucleotides to both a V gene segment and a J gene segment was required. A rearrangement counted as productive if the CDR3 had no stop codons and remained in frame with V and J, and every other rearrangement counted as non-productive. Following IMGT convention, CDR3 was defined as the stretch from the second conserved V-encoded cysteine up to the conserved J-encoded phenylalanine. The earlier analysis of about 500 of the donors excluded sequences that lacked an unambiguous match to a single V gene segment. In an earlier analysis of 587 of the donors, V segments were called functional above 56.7% productive rearrangements and were called segregating when the between-donor standard deviation exceeded 5%. A statistical classification framework was built for diagnosing cytomegalovirus status from the catalog of TCR beta chain sequences. In a later analysis, V and J genes were assigned by comparing TCR nucleotide sequences against IMGT/GENE-DB human TR gene sequences. A later analysis assigned CDR3 sequences and most-parsimonious VDJ recombination scenarios with the TCRdist pipeline. A later analysis defined each TCR beta chain by its CDR3 amino acid sequence plus V-gene family, and excluded reads lacking a unique V-gene family. To address suspected cross-contamination and a sequencing artifact, a later analysis removed 450 to 700 highly shared, low-generation-probability nucleotide sequences. For each public chain, a later analysis derived a clonal expansion index from normalized ranks of inferred template counts within each repertoire. In a later analysis, generation probabilities were computed with a VDJ recombination model fitted to out-of-frame rearrangements, and the resulting probabilities were checked against IGoR. In a later analysis, hypergeometric tests were used to score TCR-TCR, TCR-HLA and TCR-CMV co-occurrence, with a repertoire-size bias correction applied to TCR pairs. A later analysis estimated false discovery rates by permuting HLA or CMV assignments 20 times. In a later analysis, co-occurring TCRs were grouped with DBSCAN, and TCRdist sequence similarity was added when clustering was performed within HLA-allele-positive subsets. For co-occurrence clustering, repertoires with fewer than 30,000 or more than 120,000 public chains were excluded, along with four or five repertoires with anomalous nucleotide sharing. TCRdb provides this immuneACCESS table in a form limited to in-frame rearrangements. Some clones are lacking; in checked studies, under half of them reflect an unresolved V gene, and why the rest are absent is not known. V, J and clone size are those of that table, while D and trimming were read from the DNA. In all, the sample holds some 150,000 clones, and over 60% of those were seen once. The ten largest account for 0.65% to 0.85% of the sample.

The specimen sequenced was PBMCs. The TCR comes from a female donor in good health and CMV-seronegative. The rearrangement joined TRBV9 to TRBJ1-2, with TRBD1 matching 7 junction bases. The DNA sequence reads TGTGCCAGCAGCGTAGCCGATACAGGGGATTACGGCTACACCTTC. Translated, this is CASSVADTGDYGYTF.